These 9 T cell receptor beta chains were all obtained from the same sample, sequenced in a study of cytomegalovirus exposure and HLA in healthy donors. Amplification used 60 Vbeta primers and 13 Jbeta primers. Data came from immunoSEQ multiplex PCR; TCRdb stores just in-frame clones and leaves some out. Of 110,000 to 150,000 clones in the sample, 8.5% to 10% are singletons; the top ten hold 1.5% to 2%. Sequencing was performed on PBMCs. The receptors originated from a man in his fifties in good health and CMV-seronegative.

J is TRBJ2-2 and V is TRBV19; TRBD1 might be the D (6 bases). Germline V gene sequence: CDR1 LNHDA, CDR2 SQIVND (reference sequence). The CDR3 totals 15 residues. V was pared by 6 bases and J by 4 bases, with 15 bases between. CDR3 loop: CASSPTGQGTGELFF. CDR3 in DNA: TGTGCCAGTAGCCCGACAGGCCAGGGCACCGGGGAGCTGTTTTTT.

The V gene is TRBV5-1, the J gene TRBJ2-7, with TRBD2 as a possible D gene (6 bases). This CDR3 contains 13 residues. V lost 1 base to trimming and J lost 3 bases, with 8 bases between them. Germline CDR1 and CDR2: SGHRS and YFSETQ. The DNA for the CDR3 is TGCGCCAGCAGCTTGCGGCGGGACTACGAGCAGTACTTC. The encoded protein is CASSLRRDYEQYF.

This clone occurred a few times. The genes are TRBV28 and TRBJ1-5; TRBD1 matches 7 bases. Per germline, CDR1 MDHEN and CDR2 SYDVKM. There are 16 residues in the CDR3. After removal of 8 bases from V and 0 bases from J, the junction contained 10 bases not matched to a gene. The CDR3 spells CASVSTGEYSNQPQHF. In DNA form, the CDR3 reads TGTGCCAGCGTATCCACAGGGGAATATAGCAATCAGCCCCAGCATTTT.

The gene calls are TRBV18 and TRBJ2-2, with a tentative D call TRBD1 (5 bases). CDR3 size: 14 residues. From germline, CDR1 is KGHSH and CDR2 LQKENI. V lost 1 base, J lost 7 bases, and 10 bases lay in between. The CDR3 here is CASSPRGENGELFF. CDR3 DNA sequence: TGTGCCAGCTCACCACGGGGCGAGAACGGGGAGCTGTTTTTT.

This clone was recorded a few times. The chain couples TRBV19 to TRBJ2-7; D call uncertain. Deletions cut 1 base from V and 0 bases from J, with 10 bases between. This CDR3 is 15 amino acids long. Germline V CDR1 and CDR2: LNHDA, SQIVND (reference sequence). CDR3 residues: CASSIGPDFSYEQYF. The CDR3 region has the DNA TGTGCCAGTAGTATAGGTCCAGATTTCTCCTACGAGCAGTACTTC. The variable domain in full, completed from reference TRBV19 and TRBJ2-7, reads DGGITQSPKYLFRKEGQNVTLSCEQNLNHDAMYWYRQDPGQGLRLIYYSQIVNDFQKGDIAEGYSVSREKKESFPLTVTSAQKNPTAFYLCASSIGPDFSYEQYFGPGTRLTVT.

The chain links TRBV19 to TRBJ1-1; D unresolved. The CDR3 is made up of 14 amino acids. The germline V gene encodes CDR1 LNHDA and CDR2 SQIVND (reference sequence). V lost 2 bases to trimming and J lost 5 bases, with 12 bases between them. CDR3 sequence reads: CASSILVRDTEAFF. The CDR3 DNA follows: TGTGCCAGTAGTATACTGGTTCGGGATACTGAAGCTTTCTTT.

This clone was picked up a small number of times. V is TRBV6-6 and J is TRBJ1-2; D is undetermined. The CDR3 totals 12 residues. Germline values: CDR1 MNHNY, CDR2 SVGAGI (reference sequence). V lost 6 bases, J lost 11 bases, and 16 bases lay in between. The CDR3 sequence: CASRPDIPLYTF. The CDR3 nucleotides read TGTGCCAGCAGACCCGATATCCCACTTTACACCTTC.

This clone occurred a few times. This chain links TRBV4-2 with TRBJ1-1, with TRBD1 as a possible D gene (6 bases). Trimming left V 1 base short and J 1 base short, with 22 bases between. CDR1 is LGHNA, CDR2 YNFKEQ, per germline. The CDR3 consists of 19 residues. The CDR3, as DNA: TGTGCCAGCAGCCAAGGAGACCTTGCCAGGGGATACGGGAACACTGAAGCTTTCTTT. Its translation is CASSQGDLARGYGNTEAFF.

The genes are TRBV7-2 and TRBJ2-5, with unresolved D. This CDR3 contains 13 residues. Trimming shortened V by 2 bases and J by 4 bases, and 8 bases separated the two germline ends. The germline V gene encodes CDR1 SGHTA and CDR2 FQGNSA. CDR3 nucleotide sequence: TGTGCCAGCAGCTTAAGGTCTAGAGAGACCCAGTACTTC. Its translation is CASSLRSRETQYF.